By share of the sample, the clone carrying this T cell receptor (beta chain) is large. The antigen is not known. Profiling relied on immunoSEQ multiplex PCR, and the TCRdb table lists in-frame clones only, not all of them. The sample has 5,500 or so clones, 70% to 85% seen once. The CDR3 runs 14 residues. V lost 3 bases, J lost 7 bases, and 18 bases lay in between. CDR1 is SQVTM, CDR2 ANQGSEA, per germline. This entry belongs to a study of graft-versus-host responses after intestinal transplantation. At the level of the study: Induction with anti-thymocyte globulin, then tacrolimus and steroids for about 3 years, was given to all recipients.

Study observations and caveats: Allografts carried high graft-versus-host to host-versus-graft clonal ratios in patients having graft-donor T cell macrochimerism.

Sample: PBMCs, taken roughly 46 weeks after intestinal transplant. The receptor was derived from a human patient who received an intestinal transplant, so some T cells may come from the graft donor. The V call is TRBV29-1, the J call TRBJ1-2; unclear D gene. This chain's CDR3 is CSVEEQFYPSGYTF. The CDR3 region has the DNA TGCAGCGTTGAGGAACAATTCTATCCAAGTGGCTACACCTTC. Together with reference TRBV29-1 and TRBJ1-2, the CDR3 gives the full variable domain: SAVISQKPSRDICQRGTSLTIQCQVDSQVTMMFWYRQQPGQSLTLIATANQGSEATYESGFVIDKFPISRPNLTFSTLTVSNMSPEDSSIYLCSVEEQFYPSGYTFGSGTRLTVV.